This T cell receptor (beta chain) was sequenced during a study of control samples from healthy donors and cancer patients. The data were produced by immunoSEQ multiplex PCR, yet TCRdb's version contains in-frame clones alone and is incomplete. The table shows around 130,000 clones, with approximately 90% occurring only once. Per the germline V gene, CDR1 is MNHNS and CDR2 is SASEGT. The CDR3 is made up of 14 amino acids. The V and J ends lost 2 bases and 2 bases respectively, with 9 bases between them. The chain has TRBV6-1 and TRBJ1-2; tentatively, D is TRBD1 (5 bases). The sequence was obtained from a man aged 50 to 60 in good health. The sample comprised blood. CDR3 loop: CASSETGLNYGYTF. CDR3 DNA sequence: TGTGCCAGCAGTGAAACAGGTTTGAACTATGGCTACACCTTC.